The 19 T cell receptor beta chains presented below share a single source sample, sequenced in a study. TCRdb redid the calling of the RT-PCR reads with MiXCR, one entry per CDR3 protein. This table has fewer than 800,000 distinct CDR3 sequences, approximately 14% appearing once. Sequenced sample: memory CD4+ T cells from blood. Receptor source: a female donor in good health, serving as a healthy control.

This clonotype was picked up a small number of times. J is TRBJ2-3 and V is TRBV9; TRBD2 is a possible D gene (5 bases). With 4 bases removed from V and 6 bases from J, the gap between germline ends came to 15 bases. The CDR3 runs 14 residues. Germline V gene lookup returns CDR1 SGDLS and CDR2 YYNGEE. This CDR3 reads CASSPNPTGDTQYF. CDR3 nucleotides: TGTGCCAGCAGCCCTAACCCAACGGGGGATACGCAGTATTTT.

The gene calls are TRBV29-1 and TRBJ1-5; possible D gene TRBD1, 6 bases. The CDR3 totals 18 residues. Per germline, CDR1 SQVTM and CDR2 ANQGSEA. Trimming removed 8 bases from V and 1 base from J, with 27 bases in between. Here the CDR3 DNA reads TGCAGCCTCCGAGGGGGAGAGACAGCACCGGGAAGCAATCAGCCCCAGCATTTT. It codes for CSLRGGETAPGSNQPQHF.

The chain combines TRBV27 with TRBJ1-6, with 9 nucleotides matching TRBD1. The CDR3 contains 16 residues. Germline V gene data show CDR1 as MNHEY and CDR2 as SMNVEV (reference sequence). Unmatched junction bases numbered 10, after V lost 5 bases and J lost 8 bases. CDR3 in amino acids: CASSPNTGGFDSPLHF. CDR3 coding DNA: TGTGCCAGCAGTCCGAATACAGGGGGCTTTGATTCACCCCTCCACTTT.

The J gene is TRBJ2-1, the V gene TRBV11-2, with D possibly TRBD2 on 5 matching bases. Per germline, CDR1 SGHAT and CDR2 FQNNGV. Trimming cost V 0 bases and J 3 bases, with 12 bases left between them. The CDR3 is made up of 16 amino acids. DNA for the CDR3: TGTGCCAGCAGCTTAGAGCGTAGGACTTACTACAATGAGCAGTTCTTC. It is translated as CASSLERRTYYNEQFF.

This clonotype was counted a few times. The chain is built from TRBV11-2 and TRBJ2-1; maybe TRBD1 (6 bases). The CDR3 is made up of 11 amino acids. Trimming pared 5 bases from V and 10 bases from J, leaving 9 bases between. Per the germline V gene, CDR1 is SGHAT and CDR2 is FQNNGV. The CDR3 nucleotides are TGTGCCAGCAGCACCGGACAGGAGCAGTTCTTC. Translating gives CASSTGQEQFF.

V gene TRBV7-2 combines with J gene TRBJ1-5; no definite D call. V gave up 5 bases and J gave up 4 bases, with 21 bases separating them. Germline CDR1 and CDR2: SGHTA and FQGNSA. The CDR3 length is 17 residues. CDR3 DNA: TGTGCCAGCAGCCCGAGCCAGCGGTTCGGGAATAATCAGCCCCAGCATTTT. Amino acids: CASSPSQRFGNNQPQHF.

The rearrangement links TRBV12-3 or TRBV12-4 to TRBJ1-2; D remains unclear. This CDR3 is built from 16 residues. Trimming left V 3 bases short and J 8 bases short, with 22 bases between. In DNA form, the CDR3 reads TGTGCCAGCAGTTTTCTCGGTCCCGCGGGGATCCGAGGCTACACCTTC. This encodes CASSFLGPAGIRGYTF.

In this sample, this clonotype turned up many times. The chain employs TRBV20-1 and TRBJ2-1; perhaps TRBD1 as D (6 bases). Germline lookup yields CDR1 DFQATT and CDR2 SNEGSKA (reference sequence). Trimming removed 3 bases at V and 0 bases at J, with 15 bases between. CDR3 length: 16 residues. The DNA of the CDR3 is TGCAGTGCTAGGAAGCCAGGGGTGAGCTCCTACAATGAGCAGTTCTTC. This sequence encodes CSARKPGVSSYNEQFF.

In this sample, this clonotype turned up many times. The rearrangement links TRBV5-1 to TRBJ2-7; no reliable D call. This CDR3 is built from 12 residues. V lost 0 bases to trimming and J lost 6 bases, with 7 bases between them. CDR1 is SGHRS and CDR2 is YFSETQ in the germline V gene. CDR3 DNA: TGCGCCAGCAGCTTGGGGTACGGCGAGCAGTACTTC. Amino acids: CASSLGYGEQYF.

This clonotype was seen more than once but under ten times. This chain joins TRBV12-3 or TRBV12-4 and TRBJ2-2, with 7 bases matching TRBD2. This CDR3 contains 17 residues. V shed 6 bases, J shed 4 bases, and the junction held 14 bases outside the gene matches. DNA for the CDR3: TGTGCCAGCAGGGATATACTAGCGCAGAAAATCACCGGGGAGCTGTTTTTT. Translated: CASRDILAQKITGELFF.

The chain carries TRBV29-1 and TRBJ1-5, with TRBD1 matching over 7 bases. With 5 bases clipped from V and 3 bases from J, the junction kept 4 bases outside the gene matches. Germline V lookup: CDR1 SQVTM, CDR2 ANQGSEA. This CDR3 contains 13 residues. For the CDR3, the DNA is TGCAGCGTTTTAGGACAGGACAATCAGCCCCAGCATTTT. It is translated as CSVLGQDNQPQHF.

This clonotype appeared many times. V is TRBV6-5 and J is TRBJ2-7; D ambiguous. Trimming removed 6 bases at V and 4 bases at J, with 16 bases between. Germline V gene sequence: CDR1 MNHEY, CDR2 SVGAGI. The CDR3 has 14 residues. CDR3 residues: CASRRREGRYEQYF. DNA for the CDR3: TGTGCCAGCAGGCGTAGAGAAGGGCGGTACGAGCAGTACTTC.

This clonotype was seen a handful of times. The chain links TRBV6-7 to TRBJ1-3, with a tentative D call TRBD1 (6 bases). TRBV6-7 is an ORF, with its function uncertain. The CDR3 sequence is 15 residues long. The V end was cut by 10 bases, the J end by 0 bases, with 16 bases between. Written as DNA, the CDR3 is TGTGCCAAGAAAAGACAGGCCGACTCTGGAAACACCATATATTTT. This translates into CAKKRQADSGNTIYF.

This clonotype came up many times. V and J are TRBV10-2 and TRBJ2-2; D might be TRBD2 (5 bases). V dropped 7 bases and J dropped 3 bases, with 15 bases sitting between them. The germline V gene has CDR1 WSHSY and CDR2 SAAADI. The length of the CDR3 is 15 residues. The CDR3 DNA follows: TGCGCCAGCACCGACAAACGGGGTGACACCGGGGAGCTGTTTTTT. Protein product: CASTDKRGDTGELFF.

This clonotype was found a few times. This chain uses TRBV3-1 with TRBJ1-2; D is possibly TRBD1 (6 bases). CDR3 length: 13 amino acids. Trimming removed 4 bases from V and 4 bases from J, with 10 bases in between. Germline assignment: CDR1 LGHDT and CDR2 YNNKEL (reference sequence). This CDR3 reads CASSRQESYGYTF. The DNA for the CDR3 is TGTGCCAGCAGCCGACAGGAATCCTATGGCTACACCTTC.

This clonotype came up many times. The chain couples TRBV7-6 to TRBJ2-5; TRBD1 agrees at 7 bases. Germline values: CDR1 SGHVS, CDR2 FNYEAQ. CDR3 length: 12 amino acids. Trimming cost V 7 bases and J 4 bases; bases outside gene matches: 3. The CDR3 DNA sequence: TGTGCCAGCAACGACAGGGTAGAGACCCAGTACTTC. Translated: CASNDRVETQYF.

The CDR3 here is CASSLDGTENSPLHF. In DNA, the CDR3 is TGTGCCAGCAGCTTAGATGGGACGGAAAATTCACCCCTCCACTTT. The rearrangement links TRBV7-8 to TRBJ1-6; TRBD1 might be the D (5 bases). The CDR3 has 15 amino acids. V shed 1 base and J shed 7 bases, with 11 bases lying between them. The germline V gene has CDR1 SGHVS and CDR2 FQNEAQ.

The chain carries TRBV4-3 and TRBJ2-2; 7 nucleotides line up with TRBD2. J was trimmed by 1 base and V by 0 bases; bases with no gene match: 5. Looked up from germline, CDR1 is LGHNA and CDR2 is YSLEER. The CDR3 loop spans 17 amino acids. In DNA form, the CDR3 reads TGCGCCAGCAGCCAAGAATGGCAGCGGGGGAACACCGGGGAGCTGTTTTTT. This translates into CASSQEWQRGNTGELFF.

This clonotype showed up many times. The J gene is TRBJ2-3, the V gene TRBV29-1; D possibly corresponds to TRBD2 (6 bases). V lost 3 bases to trimming and J lost 4 bases, with 14 bases between them. Germline V gene data show CDR1 as SQVTM and CDR2 as ANQGSEA. The CDR3 covers 14 residues. CDR3 amino acids: CSVDGLANADTQYF. The CDR3 DNA reads TGCAGCGTTGACGGTCTAGCGAACGCAGATACGCAGTATTTT.